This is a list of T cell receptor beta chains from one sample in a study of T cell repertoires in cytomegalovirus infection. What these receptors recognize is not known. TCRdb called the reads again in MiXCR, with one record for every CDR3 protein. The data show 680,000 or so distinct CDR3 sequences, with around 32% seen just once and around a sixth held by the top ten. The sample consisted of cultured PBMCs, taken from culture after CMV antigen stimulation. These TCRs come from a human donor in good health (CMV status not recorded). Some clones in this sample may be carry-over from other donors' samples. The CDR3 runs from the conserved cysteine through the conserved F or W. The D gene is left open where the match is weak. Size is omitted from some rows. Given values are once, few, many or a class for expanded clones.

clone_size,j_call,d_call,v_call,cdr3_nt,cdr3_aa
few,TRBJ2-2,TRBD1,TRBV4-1,TGCGCCAGCAGCCCGGGACAGGGGGGGACCGGGGAGCTGTTTTTT,CASSPGQGGTGELFF
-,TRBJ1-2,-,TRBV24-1,TGTGCCACCAGTGATTCGGCAGGAAACGGCTACACCTTC,CATSDSAGNGYTF
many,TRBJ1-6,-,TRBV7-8,TGTGCCAGCAGCTTATATGGGAATTCACCCCTCCACTTT,CASSLYGNSPLHF
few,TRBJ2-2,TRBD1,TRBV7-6,TGTGCCAGCAGCTCCACAGGGGGTACCACCGGGGAGCTGTTTTTT,CASSSTGGTTGELFF
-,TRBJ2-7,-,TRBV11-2,TGTGCCAGCAGCCCCGGCCGTCGGCTAGCGACTCCTGCCTACGAGCAGTACTTC,CASSPGRRLATPAYEQYF
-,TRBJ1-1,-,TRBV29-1,TGCAGCGTTGAAGGGGGACTCCAAGCTTTCTTT,CSVEGGLQAFF
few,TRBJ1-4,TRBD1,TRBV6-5,TGTGCCAGCAGTTACTCAGGGTTGGGACAGAGCAATGAAAAACTGTTTTTT,CASSYSGLGQSNEKLFF
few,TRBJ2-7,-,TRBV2,TGTGCCAGCAGGCCGGAGAGCTCCTACGAGCAGTACTTC,CASRPESSYEQYF
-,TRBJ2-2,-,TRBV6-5,TGTGCCAGCAGGATTCAGTCGCGAACCGGGGAGCTGTTTTTT,CASRIQSRTGELFF
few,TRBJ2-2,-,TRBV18,TGTGCCAGCTCACCACCGACACGGAACACCGGGGAGCTGTTTTTT,CASSPPTRNTGELFF
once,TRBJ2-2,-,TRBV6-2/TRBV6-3,TGTGCCAGCACCAGCACCCCCGGGGAGCTGTTTTTT,CASTSTPGELFF
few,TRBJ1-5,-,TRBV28,TGTGCCAGCATACCCCTGACACCGGCGGGGTATAGCAATCAGCCCCAGCATTTT,CASIPLTPAGYSNQPQHF
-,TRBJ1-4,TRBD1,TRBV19,TGTGCCTCGGAGGGACAGGGGTATGAAAAACTGTTTTTT,CASEGQGYEKLFF
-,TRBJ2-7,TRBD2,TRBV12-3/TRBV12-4,TGTGCCAGCAGTGGACTAGCGGATTTCTACGAGCAGTACTTC,CASSGLADFYEQYF
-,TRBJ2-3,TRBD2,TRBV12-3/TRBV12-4,TGTGCCAGCAGCCGCGGGAGGGATACGCAGTATTTT,CASSRGRDTQYF
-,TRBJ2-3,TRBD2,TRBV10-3,TGTGCCACGCTGGGACTAGCGGGAGGCGATACGCAGTATTTT,CATLGLAGGDTQYF
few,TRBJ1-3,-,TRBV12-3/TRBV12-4,TGTGCCAGCAGTCCGCTTTTTGGAAACACCATATATTTT,CASSPLFGNTIYF
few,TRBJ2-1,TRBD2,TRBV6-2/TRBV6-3,TGTGCCAGCAGAAAGCGGGAGACCTACAATGAGCAGTTCTTC,CASRKRETYNEQFF
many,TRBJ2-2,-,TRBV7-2,TGTGCCAGCAGCGGTGAGCGGCTCACCGGGGAGCTGTTTTTT,CASSGERLTGELFF
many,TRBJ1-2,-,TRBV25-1,TGTGCCAGCAGTTACTCATTGGGAGGGGACTATGGCTACACCTTC,CASSYSLGGDYGYTF
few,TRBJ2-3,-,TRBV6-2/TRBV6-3,TGTGCCAGCACGACTCGACTCGGTACAGATACGCAGTATTTT,CASTTRLGTDTQYF
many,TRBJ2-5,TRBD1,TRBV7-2,TGTGCCAGCAGCTTTAATGGCAGGGGGACGCTAGAGACCCAGTACTTC,CASSFNGRGTLETQYF
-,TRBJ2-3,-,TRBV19,TGTGCCAGTAGTGATCGGGGGCTGATAGCACATTATACGCAGTATTTT,CASSDRGLIAHYTQYF
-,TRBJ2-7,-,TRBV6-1,TGTGCCAGCAGACAACCTTACGAGCAGTACTTC,CASRQPYEQYF
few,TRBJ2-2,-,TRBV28,TGTGCCAGCAAGGTCGGGACTGCGAACACCGGGGAGCTGTTTTTT,CASKVGTANTGELFF
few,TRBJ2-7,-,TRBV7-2,TGTGCCAGCAGCTTAGAGGTGGGGTCGCGCGTCGTGCAGTACTTC,CASSLEVGSRVVQYF
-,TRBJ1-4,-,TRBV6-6,TGTGCCAGCAGCCGCCAGCCTCCACAGCTGTGGGGGGAAAAACTGTTTTTT,CASSRQPPQLWGEKLFF
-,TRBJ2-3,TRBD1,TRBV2,TGTGCCAGCAGGACGACAGGGGGCACAGATACGCAGTATTTT,CASRTTGGTDTQYF
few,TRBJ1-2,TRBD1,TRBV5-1,TGCGCCAGCGGACTCATACAGGGGCGGACGAGCTATGGCTACACCTTC,CASGLIQGRTSYGYTF
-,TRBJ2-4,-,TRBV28,TGTGCCAGCAGTTTATGGAGGGTGGGGGCCAAAAACACTCAGTACTTC,CASSLWRVGAKNTQYF
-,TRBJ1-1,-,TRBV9,TGTGCCAGCAGCCCAAGATCCGGGACACAGAACACTGAAGCTTTCTTT,CASSPRSGTQNTEAFF
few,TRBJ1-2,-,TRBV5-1,TGCGCCAGCAGCTTGGAAGTAGATGGGGGCTACACCTTC,CASSLEVDGGYTF
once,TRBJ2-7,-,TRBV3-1,TGTGCCAGCAGCCAAGACCTAAGGGGGGACTTTGCCTACGAGCAGTACTTC,CASSQDLRGDFAYEQYF
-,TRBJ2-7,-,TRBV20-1,TGCAGTGCTGGCCGGATTGGGGCCTACGAGCAGTACTTC,CSAGRIGAYEQYF
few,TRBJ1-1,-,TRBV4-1,TGCGCCAGCAGCAAGACTGGCCGGGGAGGAACTGAAGCTTTCTTT,CASSKTGRGGTEAFF
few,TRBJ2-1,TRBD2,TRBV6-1,TGTGCCAGCAGCCAAACTAGCGGGAGGGACAATGAGCAGTTCTTC,CASSQTSGRDNEQFF
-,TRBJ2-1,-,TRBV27,TGTGCCAGCAGTCCAGCCGGGTATCAGGGGCGCGTCGGTGAGCAGTTCTTC,CASSPAGYQGRVGEQFF
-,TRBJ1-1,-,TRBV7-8,TGTGCCAGCAGTCATGGGACCTGGACCGAAGCTTTCTTT,CASSHGTWTEAFF
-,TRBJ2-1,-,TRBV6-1,TGTGCCAGCAGTGAAGCCCGCGGGACCCTTGGGTATGAGCAGTTCTTC,CASSEARGTLGYEQFF
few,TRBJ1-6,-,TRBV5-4,TGTGCCAGCCGAGGCACCGGAAATTCACCCCTCCACTTT,CASRGTGNSPLHF
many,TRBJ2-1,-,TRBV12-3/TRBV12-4,TGTGCCAGCAGCCCGGGACGGTACAATGAGCAGTTCTTC,CASSPGRYNEQFF
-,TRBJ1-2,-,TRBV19,TGTGCCAGTAGTACCCTCCGACGGGATGGCTACACCTTC,CASSTLRRDGYTF